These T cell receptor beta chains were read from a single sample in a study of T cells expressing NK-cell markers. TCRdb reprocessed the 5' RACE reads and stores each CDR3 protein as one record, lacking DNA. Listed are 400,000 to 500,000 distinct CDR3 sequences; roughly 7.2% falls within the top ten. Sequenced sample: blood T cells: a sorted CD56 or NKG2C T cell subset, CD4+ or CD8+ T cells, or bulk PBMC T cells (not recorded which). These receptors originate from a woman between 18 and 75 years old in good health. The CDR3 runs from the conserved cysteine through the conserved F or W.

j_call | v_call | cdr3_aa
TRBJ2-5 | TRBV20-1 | CSAISSSQETQYF
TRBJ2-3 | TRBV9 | CASSPPQGGSTDTQYF
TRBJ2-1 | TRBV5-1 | CASSLGLAGSYNEQFF
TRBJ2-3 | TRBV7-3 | CASSLWGLAGTDTQYF
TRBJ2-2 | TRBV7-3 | CASRPMSGVGAGELFF
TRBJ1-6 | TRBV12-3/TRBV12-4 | CASSLPGPSPLHF
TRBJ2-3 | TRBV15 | CATSRDMGISTDTQYF
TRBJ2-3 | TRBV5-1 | CASSPRGVDTQYF
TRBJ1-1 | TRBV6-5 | CASSYSPRNTEAFF
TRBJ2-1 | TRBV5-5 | CASSPGPNEQFF
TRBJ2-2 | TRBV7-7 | CASSRRGPSTTGELFF
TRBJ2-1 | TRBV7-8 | CASSSPQSNEQFF
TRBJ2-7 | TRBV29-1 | CSVEASGHHEQYF
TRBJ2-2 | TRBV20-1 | CSARELAGGDTGELFF
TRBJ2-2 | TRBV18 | CASPRTSGSIGGELFF
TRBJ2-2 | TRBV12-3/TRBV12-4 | CASSFPPLPGTGQRRNTGELFF
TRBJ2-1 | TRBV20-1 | CSARDRRVPYNEQFF
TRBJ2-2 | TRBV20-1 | CSARDAGRAARELFF